This entry lists 5 T cell receptor beta chains sequenced from one sample in a study of metastatic and nonmetastatic thyroid tumors. TCRdb re-clonotyped the PCR reads through MiXCR. Of about 22,000 clones detected, more than 14% appear once; the ten largest clones hold about 14%. Ahead of thyroid surgery, no patient had received treatment of any kind. The sample comprised tumor tissue. The receptors derive from a female donor with papillary thyroid cancer or a benign thyroid nodule (not recorded which). Some clones in this sample may be carry-over from other donors' samples.

This clone was counted a few times. A much larger clone is a single base away; this may be a read error. This sample includes further DNA sequences coding for the same CDR3. The chain carries TRBV27 and TRBJ2-3, with 10 bases that match TRBD2. There are 15 residues in the CDR3. The germline CDR1 and CDR2 sequences are MNHEY and SMNVEV (reference sequence). Written as DNA, the CDR3 is TGTGCCAGCAGTTTTAGCAGCGGGGGGGCCGTTACGCAGTATTTC. This sequence encodes CASSFSSGGAVTQYF.

This clone was detected only once. At one end the junction does not follow the germline gene, possibly because of a read error. The V call is TRBV14, the J call TRBJ1-2; 8 nucleotides agree with TRBD1. The germline V gene encodes CDR1 SGHDN and CDR2 FVKESK. CDR3 length equals 15 residues. CDR3 sequence: CASSEEETGVNGYTF. The CDR3, as DNA: TGTGCCAGCAGCGAAGAAGAGACAGGGGTCAATGGCTACACCTTC.

This clone was counted ten times or more. This sequence joins TRBV6-5 and TRBJ2-2, with 7 bases identical to TRBD2. This CDR3 region has 16 residues. From germline, CDR1 is MNHEY and CDR2 SVGAGI. The junction had 15 bases not matched to a gene; V was cut back by 11 bases and J by 3 bases. The CDR3 is CAGQVTSARDTGELFF. The CDR3 bases are TGTGCCGGACAAGTTACTAGCGCGAGGGACACCGGGGAGCTGTTTTTT.

This clone is termed medium-sized. The chain has TRBV3-1 and TRBJ2-7, with 7 positions matching TRBD1. This CDR3 is built from 13 residues. Looked up from germline, CDR1 is LGHDT and CDR2 is YNNKEL (reference sequence). V dropped 9 bases and J dropped 2; count of bases not matched to a gene: 7. CDR3 bases: TGTGCCAGTAGGGACAGAACAACCTACGAGCAGTACTTC. This translates into CASRDRTTYEQYF.

By sample fraction, this clone is medium-sized (0.01 to 0.1%). The rearrangement joins TRBV4-1 to TRBJ2-1, with no clear D. V shed 1 base and J shed 6 bases, with 1 base lying between them. Per the germline V gene, CDR1 is MGHRA and CDR2 is YSYEKL. This CDR3 has 11 residues. The CDR3 DNA sequence: TGCGCCAGCAGCCAAGGCAATGAGCAGTTCTTC. Protein: CASSQGNEQFF.